The 9 T cell receptor beta chains given below trace back to one sample, sequenced in a study of T cells in localized non-small cell lung cancer. The method was immunoSEQ multiplex PCR; TCRdb's version includes in-frame clones alone and lacks a portion of them. Of about 55,000 clones in the sample, around four fifths were seen once. The sequenced sample was peripheral blood mononuclear cells, obtained before any cancer treatment. The receptors stem from a man aged 40 to 70 with stage III lung adenocarcinoma.

This chain connects TRBV7-3 to TRBJ2-7, with D uncertain. Germline CDR1 reads SGHTA; CDR2 reads FQGTGA. Deletions cut 2 bases from V and 0 bases from J, with 5 bases between. CDR3 length: 13 residues. CDR3 coding DNA: TGTGCCAGCAGCTTACGGATCTCCTACGAGCAGTACTTC. Amino acid sequence: CASSLRISYEQYF.

The CDR3 DNA reads TGTGCCAGTAGTACCCGACGGCCTGGGTCCACTGAAGCTTTCTTT. The encoded protein is CASSTRRPGSTEAFF. The chain has TRBV19 and TRBJ1-1; D is uncertain. From germline, CDR1 is LNHDA and CDR2 SQIVND (reference sequence). V was trimmed by 4 bases and J by 4 bases, leaving 16 bases between them. CDR3 length equals 15 residues.

This sequence joins TRBV6-6 and TRBJ2-2; D not resolved. The CDR3 has 13 residues. V was clipped by 2 bases and J by 6 bases, with 7 bases between them. Germline loops: CDR1 MNHNY, CDR2 SVGAGI (reference sequence). The CDR3 DNA sequence: TGTGCCAGCAGTTACCAGTTCTCCGGGGAGCTGTTTTTT. It translates to CASSYQFSGELFF.

The chain joins TRBV9 to TRBJ1-1; D ambiguous. CDR1 is SGDLS and CDR2 is YYNGEE in the germline V gene. Trimming took off 0 bases at V and 1 base at J, with 10 bases between the two ends. The CDR3 runs 15 residues. CDR3 sequence reads: CASSVAIGPNTEAFF. In nucleotides, the CDR3 is TGTGCCAGCAGCGTAGCTATTGGTCCGAACACTGAAGCTTTCTTT.

The chain couples TRBV28 to TRBJ2-7, with TRBD2 matching 10 bases. CDR3 length: 16 amino acids. V was pared by 6 bases and J by 0 bases, with 8 bases of the junction left unmatched. In germline, CDR1 is MDHEN, CDR2 SYDVKM. As DNA, the CDR3 is TGTGCCAGCAGCTCTATAGCGGGGGGACACTCCTACGAGCAGTACTTC. As protein: CASSSIAGGHSYEQYF.

V gene TRBV9 combines with J gene TRBJ2-2; a weak D match, TRBD1 (6 bases). The CDR3 loop spans 13 amino acids. Between the trimmed V and J ends, which lost 0 bases and 7 bases, there was a span of 7 bases. Germline V gene sequence: CDR1 SGDLS, CDR2 YYNGEE. The CDR3 nucleotides are TGTGCCAGCAGCGTAGGGGACATCGGGGAGCTGTTTTTT. Its protein product is CASSVGDIGELFF.

This chain connects TRBV25-1 to TRBJ1-3, with D uncertain. The germline V gene encodes CDR1 MGHDK and CDR2 SYGVNS. The CDR3 is 15 residues long. Trimming removed 1 base at V and 0 bases at J, with 7 bases between. The DNA of the CDR3 is TGTGCCAGCAGTGAATCTATATTCTCTGGAAACACCATATATTTT. Its translation is CASSESIFSGNTIYF.

The J gene is TRBJ1-3, the V gene TRBV5-1; D may be TRBD1 (5 bases). Per germline, CDR1 SGHRS and CDR2 YFSETQ. This CDR3 is 17 amino acids long. V was pared by 1 base and J by 5 bases, with 19 bases between. The CDR3, as DNA: TGCGCCAGCAGCTTGTCAATAGGGGCATCTTTGCGAAACACCATATATTTT. It yields the protein CASSLSIGASLRNTIYF.

This clone occurred once. The chain couples TRBV19 to TRBJ1-2, with 7 positions matching TRBD1. This CDR3 spans 14 amino acids. V was clipped by 5 bases and J by 7 bases; unmatched bases: 10. The germline V gene has CDR1 LNHDA and CDR2 SQIVND (reference sequence). Written as DNA, the CDR3 is TGTGCCAGTAGTGCCCAGACAGGGTCACTTGGCTACACCTTC. Translating gives CASSAQTGSLGYTF.